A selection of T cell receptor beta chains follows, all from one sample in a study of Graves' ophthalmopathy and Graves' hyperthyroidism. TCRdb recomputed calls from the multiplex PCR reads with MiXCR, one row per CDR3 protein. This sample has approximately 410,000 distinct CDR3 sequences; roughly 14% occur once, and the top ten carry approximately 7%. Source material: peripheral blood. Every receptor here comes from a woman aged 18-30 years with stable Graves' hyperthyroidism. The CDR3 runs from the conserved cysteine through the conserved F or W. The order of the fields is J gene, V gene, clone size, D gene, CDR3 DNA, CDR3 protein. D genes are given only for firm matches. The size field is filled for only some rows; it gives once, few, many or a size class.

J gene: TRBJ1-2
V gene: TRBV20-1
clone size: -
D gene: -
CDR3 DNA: TGCAGTGCTAGAGATCGTCGGGGGGGGAGCTACACCTTC
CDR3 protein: CSARDRRGGSYTF

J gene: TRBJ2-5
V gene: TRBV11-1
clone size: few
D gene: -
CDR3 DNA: TGTGCCAGCAGCTCCACCCGGGGCAACGAAGAGACCAAGTACTTC
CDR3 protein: CASSSTRGNEETKYF

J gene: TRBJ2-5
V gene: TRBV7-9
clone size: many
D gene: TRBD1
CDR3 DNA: TGTGCCAGCAGCTTAGGGGAGACAGGGGAGTACTTC
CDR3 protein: CASSLGETGEYF

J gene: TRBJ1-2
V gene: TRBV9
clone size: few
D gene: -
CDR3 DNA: TGTGCCAGCCAGGGAGAGGGGGACTATGGCTACACCTTC
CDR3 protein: CASQGEGDYGYTF

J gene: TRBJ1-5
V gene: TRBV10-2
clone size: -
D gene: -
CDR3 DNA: TGCGCCATCACAAGAGATAGCAATCAGCCCCAGCATTTT
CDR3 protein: CAITRDSNQPQHF

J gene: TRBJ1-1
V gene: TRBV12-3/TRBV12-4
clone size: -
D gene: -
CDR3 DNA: TGTGCCAGCAGTTTAGCGCTGGGGATGAACACTGAAGCTTTCTTT
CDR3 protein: CASSLALGMNTEAFF

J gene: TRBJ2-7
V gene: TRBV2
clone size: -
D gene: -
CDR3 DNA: TGTGCCAGCAGCAATAGGGCCCTCCTTTATGAGCAGTACTTC
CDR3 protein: CASSNRALLYEQYF

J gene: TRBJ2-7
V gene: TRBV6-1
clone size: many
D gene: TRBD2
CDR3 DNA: TGTGCCAGCAGCCCACTTAGCGGGGGGCTGGAAGACGAGCAGTACTTC
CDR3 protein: CASSPLSGGLEDEQYF

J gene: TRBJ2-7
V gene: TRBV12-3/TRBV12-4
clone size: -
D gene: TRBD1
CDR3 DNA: TGTGCCAGCAGACCCGGACAGGGGGCGAACGAGCAGTACTTC
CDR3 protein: CASRPGQGANEQYF

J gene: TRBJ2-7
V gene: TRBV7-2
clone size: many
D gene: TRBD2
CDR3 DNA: TGTGCCAGCAGCTCAGAGGGACTAGCGGGTTCCGAGCAGTACTTC
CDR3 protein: CASSSEGLAGSEQYF

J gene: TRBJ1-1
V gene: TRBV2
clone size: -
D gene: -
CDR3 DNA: TGTGCCCCGCCCCGAACAGGGAAGAACACTGAAGCTTTCTTT
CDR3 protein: CAPPRTGKNTEAFF

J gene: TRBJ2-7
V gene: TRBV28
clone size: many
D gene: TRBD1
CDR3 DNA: TGTGCCAGCAGTCTCCCCGGGACAGGCACCTACGAGCAGTACTTC
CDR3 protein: CASSLPGTGTYEQYF

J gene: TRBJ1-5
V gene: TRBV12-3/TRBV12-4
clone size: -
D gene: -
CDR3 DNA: TGTGCCAGCAGTTTATATGAGACAGGACCGAATCAGCCCCAGCATTTT
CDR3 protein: CASSLYETGPNQPQHF

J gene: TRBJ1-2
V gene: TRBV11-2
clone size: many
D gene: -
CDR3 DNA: TGTGCCAGCAGCCCAAGCACCGGGGGCTACTCTCGCACTAACTATGGCTACACCTTC
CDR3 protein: CASSPSTGGYSRTNYGYTF

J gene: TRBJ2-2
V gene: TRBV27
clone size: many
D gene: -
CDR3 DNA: TGTGCCAGCAGTCACAGCGGCCGGAACACCGGGGAGCTGTTTTTT
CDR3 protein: CASSHSGRNTGELFF

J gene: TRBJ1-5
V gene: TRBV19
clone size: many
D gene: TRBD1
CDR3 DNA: TGTGCCGTGGGACAGGGGGCACGTCAGCCCCAGCATTTT
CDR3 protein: CAVGQGARQPQHF

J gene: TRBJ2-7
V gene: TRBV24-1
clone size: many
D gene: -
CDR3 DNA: TGTGCCACCAGTGATCCGTACGAGCAGTACTTC
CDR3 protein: CATSDPYEQYF

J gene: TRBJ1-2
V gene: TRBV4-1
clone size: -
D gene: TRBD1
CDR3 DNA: TGCGCCAGCAGCCCCCGAACAGGGGGCGATGGCTACACCTTC
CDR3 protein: CASSPRTGGDGYTF

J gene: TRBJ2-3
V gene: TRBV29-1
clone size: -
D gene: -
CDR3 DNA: TGCAGCTCGGACATCTCTGGGGTCACAGATACGCAGTATTTT
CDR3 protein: CSSDISGVTDTQYF

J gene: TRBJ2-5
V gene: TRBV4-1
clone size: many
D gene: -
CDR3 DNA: TGCGCCAGCAGCCACCTGCTCGCCGGGGGCCAGTACTTC
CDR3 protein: CASSHLLAGGQYF

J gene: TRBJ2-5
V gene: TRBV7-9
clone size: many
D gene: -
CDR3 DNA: TGTGCCAGCAGCTCCGCCAATGGAGAGACCCAGTACTTC
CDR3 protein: CASSSANGETQYF

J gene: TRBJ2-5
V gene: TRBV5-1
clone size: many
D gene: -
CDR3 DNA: TGCGCCAGCAGCTTGAGAGAGGCACAAGAGACCCAGTACTTC
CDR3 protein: CASSLREAQETQYF

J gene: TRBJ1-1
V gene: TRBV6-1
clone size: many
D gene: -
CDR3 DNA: TGTGCCAGCAAGAATCCAGGGGCGGACACTGAAGCTTTCTTT
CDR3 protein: CASKNPGADTEAFF

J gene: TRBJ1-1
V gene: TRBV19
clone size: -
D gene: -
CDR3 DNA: TGTGCCAGTAGCCCGGACTGGGGCACTGAAGCTTTCTTT
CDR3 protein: CASSPDWGTEAFF

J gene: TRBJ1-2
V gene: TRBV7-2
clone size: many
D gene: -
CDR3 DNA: TGTGCCAGCAGCTTAGGTATCCGGGACACTAACTATGGCTACACCTTC
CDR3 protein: CASSLGIRDTNYGYTF

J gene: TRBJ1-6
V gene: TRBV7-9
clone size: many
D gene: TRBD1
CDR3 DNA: TGTGCCAGCAGCTTGTCCCCCGGGACAGGGGTGGTGAATTCACCCCTCCACTTT
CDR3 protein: CASSLSPGTGVVNSPLHF

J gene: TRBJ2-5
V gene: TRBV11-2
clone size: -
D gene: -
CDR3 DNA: TGTGCCAGCAGCCCGTGTGGGGTTCAAGAGACCCAGTACTTC
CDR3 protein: CASSPCGVQETQYF

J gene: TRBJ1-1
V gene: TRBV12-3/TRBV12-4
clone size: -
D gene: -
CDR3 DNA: TGTGCCAGCAGTCCTTCGGGGGAGGGCACTGAAGCTTTCTTT
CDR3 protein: CASSPSGEGTEAFF

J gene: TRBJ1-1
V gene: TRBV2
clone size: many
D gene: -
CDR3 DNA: TGTGCCATCTTGGGGGGGAGGACTGAAGCTTTCTTT
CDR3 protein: CAILGGRTEAFF

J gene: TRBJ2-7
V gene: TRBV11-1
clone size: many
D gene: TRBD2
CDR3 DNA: TGTGCCAGCAGCTTGGGGCGGGGGTTCCCCTACGAGCAGTACTTC
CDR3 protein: CASSLGRGFPYEQYF

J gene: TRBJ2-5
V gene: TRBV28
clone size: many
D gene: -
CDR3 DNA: TGTGCCAGCAGTTTCCCCCAGCACCAAGAGACCCAGTACTTC
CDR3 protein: CASSFPQHQETQYF

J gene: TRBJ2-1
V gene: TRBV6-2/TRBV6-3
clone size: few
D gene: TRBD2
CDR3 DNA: TGTGCCAGCAGCAACCCCGGGACTAGCGGGGGTAACTTCCACTCCTACAATGAGCAGTTCTTC
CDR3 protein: CASSNPGTSGGNFHSYNEQFF

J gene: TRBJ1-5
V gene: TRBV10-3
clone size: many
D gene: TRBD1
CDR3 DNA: TGTGCCATCAGTGAGTCGGGACAGGGATGGAATCAGCCCCAGCATTTT
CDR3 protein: CAISESGQGWNQPQHF

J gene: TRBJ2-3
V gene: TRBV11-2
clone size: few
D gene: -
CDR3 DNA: TGTGCCAGCAGCCGCCGGCCAGCTTCTAGCACAGATACGCAGTATTTT
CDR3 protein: CASSRRPASSTDTQYF

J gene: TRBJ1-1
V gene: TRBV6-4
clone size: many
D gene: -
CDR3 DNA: TGTGCCAGCAGCAATGAGGGGCGAGCTTTCTTT
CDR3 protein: CASSNEGRAFF

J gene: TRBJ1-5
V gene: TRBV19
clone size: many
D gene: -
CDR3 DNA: TGTGCCAGTAGAGAGGGTAGGGAGCAGCCCCAGCATTTT
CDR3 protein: CASREGREQPQHF

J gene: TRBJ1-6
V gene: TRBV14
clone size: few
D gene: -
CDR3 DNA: TGTGCCACTTCACGGACCGAGGGGTCACCCCTCCACTTT
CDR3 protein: CATSRTEGSPLHF

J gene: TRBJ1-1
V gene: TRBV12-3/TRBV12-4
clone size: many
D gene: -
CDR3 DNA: TGTGCCAGCAGTTCACGGTCCGCTATGAACACTGAAGCTTTCTTT
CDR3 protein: CASSSRSAMNTEAFF

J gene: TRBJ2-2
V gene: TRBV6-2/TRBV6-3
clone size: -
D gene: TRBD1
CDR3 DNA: TGTGCCAGCAGTTACTCGATTAGCGGGACAGGGGACTTACTCACCGGGGAGCTGTTTTTT
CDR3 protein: CASSYSISGTGDLLTGELFF

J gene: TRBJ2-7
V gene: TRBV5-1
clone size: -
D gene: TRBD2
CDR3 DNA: TGCGCCAGCAGCCTGACTAGCGACGAGCAGTACTTC
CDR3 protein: CASSLTSDEQYF

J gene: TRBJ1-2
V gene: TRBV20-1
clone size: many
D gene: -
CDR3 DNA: TGCAGTGCTCTGAGGGAAGGAAACTATGGCTACACCTTC
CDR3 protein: CSALREGNYGYTF

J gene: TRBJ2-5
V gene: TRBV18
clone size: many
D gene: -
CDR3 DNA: TGTGCCAGCTCACCATTTCGGGTCTCGGAGACCCAGTACTTC
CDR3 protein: CASSPFRVSETQYF

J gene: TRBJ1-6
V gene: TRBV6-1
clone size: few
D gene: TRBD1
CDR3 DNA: TGTGCCAGCAGGCTGGACAGGGAGAATTCACCCCTCCACTTT
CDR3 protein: CASRLDRENSPLHF

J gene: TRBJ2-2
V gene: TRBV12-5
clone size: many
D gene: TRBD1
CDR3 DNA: TGTGCTAGTGGTACCGGGACAGCTTCGAACACCGGGGAGCTGTTTTTT
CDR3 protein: CASGTGTASNTGELFF

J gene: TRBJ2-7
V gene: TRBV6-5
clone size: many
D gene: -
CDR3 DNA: TGTGCCAGCAGTTACTCGATAGAGGAGTGGGAATCCTACGAGCAGTACTTC
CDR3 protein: CASSYSIEEWESYEQYF

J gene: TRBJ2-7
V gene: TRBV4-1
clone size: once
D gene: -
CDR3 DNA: TGCGCCAGCAGCCAAGATGCCTCTAAGCCGCAGTACTTC
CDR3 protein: CASSQDASKPQYF

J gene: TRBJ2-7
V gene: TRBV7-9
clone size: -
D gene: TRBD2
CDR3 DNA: TGTGCCAGCAGCCCGAGACTAGCTAGGGACGAGCAGTACTTC
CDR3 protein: CASSPRLARDEQYF

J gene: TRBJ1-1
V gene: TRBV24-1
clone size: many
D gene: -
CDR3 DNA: TGTGCCACCAGTGACGACCAGAACACTGAAGCTTTCTTT
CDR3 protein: CATSDDQNTEAFF

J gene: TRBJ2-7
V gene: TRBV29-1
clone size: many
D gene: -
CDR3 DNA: TGCAGCGTTATGAGCTACGAGCAGTACTTC
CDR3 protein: CSVMSYEQYF

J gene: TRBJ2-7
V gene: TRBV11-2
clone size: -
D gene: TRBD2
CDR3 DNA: TGTGCCAGCAGCGAAATGGGACTAGCGGGGGGGAGGCAGTACTTC
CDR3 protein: CASSEMGLAGGRQYF

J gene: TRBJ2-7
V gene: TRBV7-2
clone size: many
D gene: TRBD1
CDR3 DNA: TGTGCCAGCAGCTACAGGGGGAGCTCCTACGAGCAGTACTTC
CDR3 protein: CASSYRGSSYEQYF

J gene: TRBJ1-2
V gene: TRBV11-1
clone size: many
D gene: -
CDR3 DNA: TGTGCCAGCAGCTTAGGGACCCACCCCCCTAACTATGGCTACACCTTC
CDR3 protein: CASSLGTHPPNYGYTF

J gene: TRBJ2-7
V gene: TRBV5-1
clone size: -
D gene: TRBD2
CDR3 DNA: TGCGCCAGCAGCACGGGACTAGCGGGGGGGACGACCTACGAGCAGTACTTC
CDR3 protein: CASSTGLAGGTTYEQYF

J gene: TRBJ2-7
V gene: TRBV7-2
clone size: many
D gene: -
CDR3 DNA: TGTGCCAGCACCTCGGAATTGGATCCCGACTACGAGCAGTACTTC
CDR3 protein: CASTSELDPDYEQYF

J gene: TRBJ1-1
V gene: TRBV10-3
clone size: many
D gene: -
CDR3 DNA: TGTGCCATCAGTGAGGGACTGGGAAACACTGAAGCTTTCTTT
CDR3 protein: CAISEGLGNTEAFF

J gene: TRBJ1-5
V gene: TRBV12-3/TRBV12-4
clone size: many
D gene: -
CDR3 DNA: TGTGCCAGCAGTTTTGCGGGCCCACATCAGCCCCAGCATTTT
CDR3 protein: CASSFAGPHQPQHF

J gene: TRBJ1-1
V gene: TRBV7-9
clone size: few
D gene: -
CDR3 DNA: TGTGCCAGCAGCTTAGTTGCAGCCACTGAAGCTTTCTTT
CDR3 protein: CASSLVAATEAFF

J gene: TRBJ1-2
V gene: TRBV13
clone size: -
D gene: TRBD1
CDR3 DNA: TGTGCCAGCAGCTTAGTTTTCGGGGGACAGGTTAACTATGGCTACACCTTC
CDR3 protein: CASSLVFGGQVNYGYTF

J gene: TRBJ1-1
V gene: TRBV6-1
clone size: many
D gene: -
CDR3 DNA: TGTGCCAGCAACCCCGAGGTCGTAAGGGTGAACACTGAAGCTTTCTTT
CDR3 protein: CASNPEVVRVNTEAFF

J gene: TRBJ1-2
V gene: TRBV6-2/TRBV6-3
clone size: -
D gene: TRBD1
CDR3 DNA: TGTGCCAGCAGTTTTCTTCCGGGACAGTCTAACTATGGCCACACCTTC
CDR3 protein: CASSFLPGQSNYGHTF